Listed here are 9 T cell receptor beta chains from one sample, sequenced in a study of Ad26.COV2.S vaccination and SARS-CoV-2 variants. The repertoire was sequenced with immunoSEQ multiplex PCR; TCRdb's copy has only in-frame clones and lacks some. The sample has over 450,000 clones, 89% seen once; the top ten hold 1.7%. Treatment in this sample: roughly 18 received Ad26.COV2.S at low or high dose, single or two shots; a few received placebo; per-sample allocation not given. Day 63 after the first injection of vaccine or placebo was the sampling time. Sample: peripheral blood, taken in a trial of Ad26.COV2.S vaccine versus placebo. Receptor source: a person between 18 and 60 years old who received the Ad26.COV2.S COVID-19 vaccine or a placebo.

The rearrangement links TRBV7-2 to TRBJ1-6; 9 bases fit TRBD1. The CDR3 runs to 16 residues. The germline V gene has CDR1 SGHTA and CDR2 FQGNSA. Trimming at V came to 1 base and at J to 9 bases, leaving 7 bases not matched to a gene. CDR3 DNA: TGTGCCAGCAGCTTAGTGTACAGGGGGCGAAGTTCACCCCTCCACTTT. Its protein product is CASSLVYRGRSSPLHF. The whole variable domain, remainder taken from reference TRBV7-2 and TRBJ1-6, is GAGVSQSPSNKVTEKGKDVELRCDPISGHTALYWYRQSLGQGLEFLIYFQGNSAPDKSGLPSDRFSAERTGGSVSTLTIQRTQQEDSAVYLCASSLVYRGRSSPLHFGNGTRLTVT.

This chain links TRBV28 with TRBJ1-5; D ambiguous. The germline CDR1 and CDR2 sequences are MDHEN and SYDVKM. This CDR3 spans 16 amino acids. The V gene lost 7 bases and the J gene lost 7 bases, with 23 bases spanning the gap. The CDR3 DNA reads TGTGCCAGCACCCTGGGCAGGTTGGAGCTTCGACAGCCCCAGCATTTT. Translating gives CASTLGRLELRQPQHF.

CDR3 in DNA: TGCAGTGCTAGTATGGGCTCTGGGGCCAACGTCCTGACTTTC. Translated: CSASMGSGANVLTF. The rearrangement joins TRBV20-1 to TRBJ2-6; D remains ambiguous. Between the trimmed V and J ends, which lost 3 bases and 0 bases, there was a span of 6 bases. The CDR3 length is 14 residues. The germline V gene encodes CDR1 DFQATT and CDR2 SNEGSKA (reference sequence).

This clone was seen more than once but under ten times. This chain joins TRBV24-1 and TRBJ2-7, with TRBD1 as a possible D gene (5 bases). CDR1 KGHDR and CDR2 SFDVKD come from the germline V gene. The CDR3 totals 18 residues. The ends were cut back, 0 bases at V and 4 bases at J, with 21 bases in the middle. CDR3 DNA: TGTGCCACCAGTGATTTGTCGGGTAGACAGCGCAACCATTACGAGCAGTACTTC. Its protein product is CATSDLSGRQRNHYEQYF.

There are a few counts of this clone. The chain couples TRBV6-5 to TRBJ1-6; TRBD1 is a possible D gene (5 bases). This CDR3 is 14 amino acids long. Germline CDR1 MNHEY, CDR2 SVGAGI. V was shortened by 2 bases and J by 9 bases, with 11 bases between the two germline ends. In nucleotides, the CDR3 is TGTGCCAGCAGTTACGCCCAGGGAAGTTCACCCCTCCACTTT. Its protein product is CASSYAQGSSPLHF.

The V gene is TRBV4-2, the J gene TRBJ2-1, with TRBD1 as a possible D gene (6 bases). The CDR3 spans 16 residues. Germline V CDR1 and CDR2: LGHNA, YNFKEQ. The V and J ends lost 8 bases and 2 bases respectively, with 19 bases between them. In nucleotides, the CDR3 is TGTGCCAGCGGATCGGGACAAGGGAAGGCCTACAATGAGCAGTTCTTC. Its translation is CASGSGQGKAYNEQFF.

In regard to this clone: This CDR3 is also generated by other DNA sequences in the sample. This chain connects TRBV5-1 to TRBJ2-7; the D gene could be TRBD1 or TRBD2 (5 bases each). Germline V gene data show CDR1 as SGHRS and CDR2 as YFSETQ. V was trimmed by 4 bases and J by 2 bases, leaving 13 bases between them. This CDR3 has 14 residues. CDR3 DNA: TGCGCCAGCAGCCCCCGGGACCGAGCCTACGAGCAGTACTTC. Residues: CASSPRDRAYEQYF. The whole variable domain, remainder taken from reference TRBV5-1 and TRBJ2-7, is KAGVTQTPRYLIKTRGQQVTLSCSPISGHRSVSWYQQTPGQGLQFLFEYFSETQRNKGNFPGRFSGRQFSNSRSEMNVSTLELGDSALYLCASSPRDRAYEQYFGPGTRLTVT.

V gene TRBV4-2 combines with J gene TRBJ1-3; TRBD1 aligns across 8 bases. This CDR3 region has 16 residues. CDR1 and CDR2 (germline): LGHNA, YNFKEQ. Trimming at V came to 2 bases and at J to 4 bases, leaving 7 bases not matched to a gene. The CDR3 region is CASSQTGTGIGNTIYF. As DNA, the CDR3 is TGTGCCAGCAGCCAAACCGGGACAGGAATAGGAAACACCATATATTTT.

This clone has just one count. J is TRBJ2-2 and V is TRBV30; possible D gene TRBD1, 6 bases. V gave up 0 bases and J gave up 7 bases, with 9 bases separating them. This CDR3 has 13 amino acids. Germline CDR1 reads GTSNPN; CDR2 reads SVGIG (reference sequence). In DNA, the CDR3 is TGTGCCTGGAGTGTACAGGGTAACGGGGAGCTGTTTTTT. It codes for CAWSVQGNGELFF.